These 11 T cell receptor beta chains were all obtained from the same sample, sequenced in a study of control samples from healthy donors and cancer patients. Only in-frame clones appear in the TCRdb table, and some are missing; sequencing was by immunoSEQ multiplex PCR. The sample contains 150,000 or so clones, more than 85% of which appear only once. Input material: blood. Every receptor here comes from a woman under 40 in good health.

The chain employs TRBV9 and TRBJ2-1; D is unclear. The CDR3 totals 14 residues. V was clipped by 3 bases and J by 7 bases, with 14 bases between them. Germline lookup yields CDR1 SGDLS and CDR2 YYNGEE. The CDR3 is CASSADDLPNEQFF. DNA of the CDR3: TGTGCCAGCAGCGCGGACGACCTCCCAAATGAGCAGTTCTTC.

The rearrangement links TRBV5-1 to TRBJ1-2, with TRBD1 matching 7 bases. There are 15 residues in the CDR3. Germline trimming cut 1 base from V and 2 bases from J; bases unmatched to any gene: 5. Germline V gives CDR1 SGHRS, CDR2 YFSETQ. CDR3 sequence reads: CASSLRDSQNYGYTF. CDR3 DNA: TGCGCCAGCAGCTTGCGGGACAGTCAAAACTATGGCTACACCTTC. The entire variable domain, with the rest obtained from reference TRBV5-1 and TRBJ1-2, is as follows: KAGVTQTPRYLIKTRGQQVTLSCSPISGHRSVSWYQQTPGQGLQFLFEYFSETQRNKGNFPGRFSGRQFSNSRSEMNVSTLELGDSALYLCASSLRDSQNYGYTFGSGTRLTVV.

To note about this clone: Other DNA sequences in the sample encode the same CDR3. The chain combines TRBV12-3 or TRBV12-4 with TRBJ2-2; D is ambiguous. This CDR3 region has 12 residues. Between the trimmed V and J ends, which lost 7 bases and 1 base, there was a span of 4 bases. DNA for the CDR3: TGTGCCAGCAACCGGAACACCGGGGAGCTGTTTTTT. Amino acid sequence: CASNRNTGELFF.

DNA for the CDR3: TGTGCCAGCAGCCCGTTCGACAGGGTAGGGTACGAGCAGTACTTC. Translated: CASSPFDRVGYEQYF. V is TRBV7-2 and J is TRBJ2-7, with 7 nucleotides matching TRBD1. J was trimmed by 4 bases and V by 5 bases; bases with no gene match: 11. CDR3 size: 15 residues. In germline, CDR1 is SGHTA, CDR2 FQGNSA.

This clone was seen once. The CDR3 region is CASRLLGEGRPYEQYF. DNA of the CDR3: TGTGCAAGTCGCTTATTAGGTGAGGGGCGACCCTACGAGCAGTACTTC. This chain joins TRBV12-2 and TRBJ2-7. TRBV12-2 is a pseudogene locus. The CDR3 sequence is 16 residues long.

This clone came up once. V usage is TRBV25-1 and J usage is TRBJ2-5; TRBD1 might be the D (5 bases). The V end was cut by 5 bases, the J end by 5 bases, with 18 bases between. CDR1 and CDR2 (germline): MGHDK, SYGVNS. There are 15 residues in the CDR3. The CDR3: CASSSPLSGWETQYF. For the CDR3, the DNA is TGTGCCAGCAGTTCACCCCTCTCAGGGTGGGAGACCCAGTACTTC.

This chain links TRBV19 with TRBJ1-4, with D unresolved. Germline CDR1 reads LNHDA; CDR2 reads SQIVND (reference sequence). Between the trimmed V and J ends, which lost 8 bases and 0 bases, there was a span of 10 bases. CDR3 length: 14 residues. CDR3 in DNA: TGTGCCAGTGGAACACTTGCAACTAATGAAAAACTGTTTTTT. This encodes CASGTLATNEKLFF.

This chain links TRBV12-3 or TRBV12-4 with TRBJ1-2; D gene uncertain. The CDR3 runs to 13 residues. The V end was cut by 3 bases, the J end by 7 bases, with 12 bases between. The CDR3 bases are TGTGCCAGCAGTTTTGGGGAGCGGAGTGGCTACACCTTC. This codes for CASSFGERSGYTF.

The genes are TRBV5-4 and TRBJ1-4, with D maybe TRBD1 (6 bases). This CDR3 region has 13 residues. Germline CDR1 is SGHNT and CDR2 is YYREEE (reference sequence). Trimming left V 6 bases short and J 3 bases short, with 9 bases between. CDR3 sequence: CASTRGPNEKLFF. CDR3 DNA: TGTGCCAGCACCCGGGGGCCTAATGAAAAACTGTTTTTT.

This clone was counted once. The chain has TRBV7-2 and TRBJ2-7, with D unresolved. From germline, CDR1 is SGHTA and CDR2 FQGNSA. This CDR3 is 12 amino acids long. V was clipped by 4 bases and J by 3 bases, with 7 bases between them. The DNA of the CDR3 is TGTGCCAGCAGCTCGCTCGGCTACGAGCAGTACTTC. Amino acid sequence: CASSSLGYEQYF.

The chain has TRBV11-2 and TRBJ2-1; D is possibly TRBD2 (7 bases). CDR3 size: 16 residues. The germline CDR1 and CDR2 sequences are SGHAT and FQNNGV. Trimming pared 1 base from V and 8 bases from J, leaving 18 bases between. CDR3 in amino acids: CASSLGWGGRAHEQFF. The CDR3, as DNA: TGTGCCAGCAGCTTAGGGTGGGGGGGCAGGGCCCATGAGCAGTTCTTC.